The source of this T cell receptor beta chain is a study of blood T cells in healthy people across ages. Broader study findings: CMV status of donors was not determined, possibly confounding expanded clonotype changes. Across samples, TCR beta diversity tracked strongly with naive T cell percentage.

The study drew donors from healthy Caucasian individuals in Russia aged roughly 6 to 90. Per sample, no less than 5.5 micrograms of total RNA were extracted. Germline V CDR1 and CDR2: KGHSH, LQKENI. The V segment lost 6 bases and the J segment 0 bases; nucleotides outside the gene matches: 7. The CDR3 extends over 15 amino acids. Primed by a sample-barcoded 5' primer and a J-beta primer mix, a second PCR proceeded for about 6 to 11 cycles. MiXCR, run by TCRdb on the 5' RACE reads, gives a single entry per CDR3 protein. The sample records under 2 million distinct CDR3 sequences, around 36% being singletons. In regard to this clonotype: What it binds is not known.

The chain combines TRBV18 with TRBJ2-7; 8 nucleotides align to TRBD2. Source material: blood. The receptor's source is a woman aged 25 to 39 in good health. Here the CDR3 DNA reads TGTGCCAGCTCCCAACCGGGACTAGGCTCCTACGAGCAGTACTTC. It encodes CASSQPGLGSYEQYF.